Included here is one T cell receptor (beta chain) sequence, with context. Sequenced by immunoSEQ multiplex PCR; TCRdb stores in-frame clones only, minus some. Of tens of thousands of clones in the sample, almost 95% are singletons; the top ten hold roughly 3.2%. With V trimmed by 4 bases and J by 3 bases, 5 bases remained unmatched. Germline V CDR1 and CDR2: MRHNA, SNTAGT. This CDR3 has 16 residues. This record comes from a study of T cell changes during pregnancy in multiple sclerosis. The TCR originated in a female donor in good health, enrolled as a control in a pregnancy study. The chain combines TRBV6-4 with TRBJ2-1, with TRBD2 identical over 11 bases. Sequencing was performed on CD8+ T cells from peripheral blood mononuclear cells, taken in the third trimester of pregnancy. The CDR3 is CASSASGTSGYNEQFF. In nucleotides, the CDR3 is TGTGCCAGCAGTGCTTCCGGGACTAGCGGCTACAATGAGCAGTTCTTC.